This TCR beta chain appears in the sequencing data of a study of cytomegalovirus exposure and HLA in healthy donors. The count of this clone is one. The target antigen is unknown. Study conclusions and caveats: Some public TCRs appeared in many individuals, while most sequences were rare. Reportedly, a later analysis found an Asian-associated ancestry cluster had fewer N-insertions than the roughly 630-donor mean.

Though probably carrying unrecorded immune exposures, donors were nominally healthy at sampling. This PCR relied on a set of 60 Vbeta primers and 13 Jbeta primers. Authors' data handling: In a later analysis, of some 80 million unique beta chains, about 10 million appeared in at least two donors. Sequencing used immunoSEQ multiplex PCR; TCRdb keeps in-frame clones, though not all of them. V and J calls and clone size follow that table, whereas D and trimming were derived from the DNA. Of over 85,000 clones listed, over 60% are singletons. Trimming left V 1 base short and J 8 bases short, with 11 bases between. The germline gives CDR1 GTSNPN, CDR2 SVGIG (reference sequence). The CDR3 loop spans 12 amino acids.

This rearrangement joins TRBV30 to TRBJ1-1; no reliable D call. The sample was PBMCs. This TCR was recovered from a woman aged 55-69 years in good health and CMV-seropositive. The CDR3 bases are TGTGCCTGGAGTGCTGGGAGCGGGGAAGCTTTCTTT. It yields the protein CAWSAGSGEAFF. Based on the CDR3 plus reference TRBV30 and TRBJ1-1, the full variable domain is SQTIHQWPATLVQPVGSPLSLECTVEGTSNPNLYWYRQAAGRGLQLLFYSVGIGQISSEVPQNLSASRPQDRQFILSSKKLLLSDSGFYLCAWSAGSGEAFFGQGTRLTVV.